A few counts support the clone carrying this T cell receptor (beta chain). 13 Jbeta primers and 60 Vbeta primers were used for the PCR. The assay was immunoSEQ multiplex PCR, and TCRdb's table has in-frame clones only and misses some. The sample holds over 130,000 clones; approximately 79% are singletons and the top ten take 0.95% to 1.5%. From germline, CDR1 is MNHNS and CDR2 SASEGT. The CDR3 runs 15 residues. Trimming cost V 1 base and J 2 bases; bases outside gene matches: 3. This sample was included in a study of cytomegalovirus exposure and HLA in healthy donors. Sequenced: PBMCs. The chain carries TRBV6-1 and TRBJ2-3, with 7 nucleotides matching TRBD1. This TCR was recovered from a female donor in good health and CMV-seronegative. The CDR3 DNA follows: TGTGCCAGCAGTGAAGGTGGGACAGCCACAGATACGCAGTATTTT. Amino acid sequence: CASSEGGTATDTQYF.